This TCR beta chain is drawn from a study of cytomegalovirus exposure and HLA in healthy donors. CDR3 length: 13 amino acids. The V gene's germline CDR1 is MDHEN and CDR2 SYDVKM. Unmatched junction bases numbered 7, after V lost 7 bases and J lost 7 bases. Some clones are missing from TCRdb's copy, which holds only in-frame ones; the method was immunoSEQ multiplex PCR. The table shows 100,000 to 150,000 clones, with over 90% occurring only once. The sequencing sample was made of PBMCs. This TCR was recovered from a woman under 30 in good health and CMV-seronegative. The V gene is TRBV28, the J gene TRBJ2-1; 7 bases align to TRBD2. The CDR3 reads CASNPGGRNEQFF. CDR3 in DNA: TGTGCCAGCAATCCGGGGGGTAGGAATGAGCAGTTCTTC.